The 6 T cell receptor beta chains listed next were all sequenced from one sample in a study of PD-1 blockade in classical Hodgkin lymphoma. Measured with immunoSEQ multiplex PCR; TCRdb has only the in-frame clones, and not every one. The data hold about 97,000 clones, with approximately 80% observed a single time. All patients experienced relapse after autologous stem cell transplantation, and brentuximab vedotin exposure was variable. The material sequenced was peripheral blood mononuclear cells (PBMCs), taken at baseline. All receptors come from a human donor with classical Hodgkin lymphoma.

The chain's CDR3 is CASSPVGQSNEKLFF. The CDR3 DNA reads TGTGCCAGCAGCCCGGTGGGACAGTCTAATGAAAAACTGTTTTTT. The V call is TRBV5-6, the J call TRBJ1-4, with TRBD1 identical over 7 bases. V trimming: 4 bases; J trimming: 3 bases; junction bases outside the gene matches: 6. The CDR3 runs to 15 residues. CDR1 and CDR2 (germline): SGHDT, YYEEEE.

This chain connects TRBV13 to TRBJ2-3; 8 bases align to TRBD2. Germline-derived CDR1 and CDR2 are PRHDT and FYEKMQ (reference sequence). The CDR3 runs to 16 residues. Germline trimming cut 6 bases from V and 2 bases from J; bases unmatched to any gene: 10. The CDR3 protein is CASSPTERGSTDTQYF. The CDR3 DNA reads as TGTGCCAGCAGTCCTACCGAGCGGGGGTCCACAGATACGCAGTATTTT.

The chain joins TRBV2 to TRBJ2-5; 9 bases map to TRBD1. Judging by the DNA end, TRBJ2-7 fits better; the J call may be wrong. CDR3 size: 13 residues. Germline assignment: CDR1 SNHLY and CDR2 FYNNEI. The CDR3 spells CASSRGQGYEQYF. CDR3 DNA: TGTGCCAGCAGTAGGGGACAGGGATACGAGCAGTACTTC.

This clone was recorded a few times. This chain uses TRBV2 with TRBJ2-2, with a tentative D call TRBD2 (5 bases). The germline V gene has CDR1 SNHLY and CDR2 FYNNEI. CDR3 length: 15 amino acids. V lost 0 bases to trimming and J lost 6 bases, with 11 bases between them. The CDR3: CASSEAHGVAGELFF. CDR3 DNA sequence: TGTGCCAGCAGTGAAGCTCACGGGGTTGCCGGGGAGCTGTTTTTT.

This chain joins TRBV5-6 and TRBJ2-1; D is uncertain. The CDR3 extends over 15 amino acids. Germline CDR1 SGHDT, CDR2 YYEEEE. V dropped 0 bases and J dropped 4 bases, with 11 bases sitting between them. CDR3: CASSLGFTEYNEQFF. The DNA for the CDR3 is TGTGCCAGCAGCTTGGGGTTTACAGAGTACAATGAGCAGTTCTTC. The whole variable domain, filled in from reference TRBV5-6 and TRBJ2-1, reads DAGVTQSPTHLIKTRGQQVTLRCSPKSGHDTVSWYQQALGQGPQFIFQYYEEEERQRGNFPDRFSGHQFPNYSSELNVNALLLGDSALYLCASSLGFTEYNEQFFGPGTRLTVL.

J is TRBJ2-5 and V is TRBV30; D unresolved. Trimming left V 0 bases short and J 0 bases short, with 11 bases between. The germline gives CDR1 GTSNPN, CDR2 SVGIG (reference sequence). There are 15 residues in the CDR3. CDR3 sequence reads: CAWSVLQSYQETQYF. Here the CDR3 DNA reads TGTGCCTGGAGTGTACTTCAGTCGTACCAAGAGACCCAGTACTTC.